The 9 T cell receptor beta chains presented below share a single source sample, sequenced in a study of T cell responses to AZD1222 COVID-19 vaccine. Assay used: immunoSEQ multiplex PCR; TCRdb lists only in-frame clones, some missing. The table shows 150,000 to 200,000 clones, with roughly 94% occurring only once. The sequences come from peripheral blood, collected on day 0 of AZD1222 vaccination. Receptors were obtained from an adult in good health.

This rearrangement joins TRBV18 to TRBJ1-1, with D possibly being TRBD1 (6 bases). Germline CDR1 and CDR2: KGHSH and LQKENI. V was clipped by 8 bases and J by 3 bases, with 25 bases between them. The CDR3 runs to 17 residues. The CDR3 sequence is CASKTGLQGRHHTEAFF. CDR3 bases: TGTGCCAGCAAAACCGGGCTACAGGGTCGACATCACACTGAAGCTTTCTTT.

The CDR3 sequence is CASSSPGQGRRETQYF. DNA of the CDR3: TGTGCCAGCAGTTCCCCGGGACAGGGCCGGCGGGAGACCCAGTACTTC. This chain joins TRBV28 and TRBJ2-5; TRBD1 matches 9 bases. The CDR3 runs 16 residues. Germline CDR1 MDHEN, CDR2 SYDVKM. With 4 bases clipped from V and 5 bases from J, the junction kept 11 bases outside the gene matches.

The chain has TRBV28 and TRBJ1-5; D gene unclear. The length of the CDR3 is 15 residues. The germline V gene encodes CDR1 MDHEN and CDR2 SYDVKM. The V end lost 9 bases, the J end lost 4 bases, and 19 bases lay between the germline ends. CDR3: CARPPPRGRNQPQHF. CDR3 bases: TGTGCCAGACCGCCCCCCCGGGGTCGGAATCAGCCCCAGCATTTT.

The chain recombines TRBV18 with TRBJ1-5; D is unclear. Germline CDR1 and CDR2: KGHSH and LQKENI. This CDR3 region has 17 residues. V was clipped by 3 bases and J by 6 bases, with 21 bases between them. The DNA for the CDR3 is TGTGCCAGCTCACCGGCGGGCAGTTCGGGGTCGTCTCAGCCCCAGCATTTT. Protein sequence: CASSPAGSSGSSQPQHF.

V and J are TRBV28 and TRBJ1-2; no reliable D call. The CDR3 length is 13 residues. V lost 6 bases and J lost 1, with 9 bases in between. CDR1 and CDR2 from the germline V gene are MDHEN and SYDVKM. Written as DNA, the CDR3 is TGTGCCAGCAGCTCAGGACTTAACTATGGCTACACCTTC. Translated, it gives CASSSGLNYGYTF.

The V and J genes are TRBV6-5 and TRBJ2-2; no clear D. The V and J ends lost 6 bases and 4 bases respectively, with 6 bases between them. The CDR3 extends over 12 amino acids. Germline V lookup: CDR1 MNHEY, CDR2 SVGAGI. CDR3 DNA: TGTGCCAGCAGGGGTGGCACCGGGGAGCTGTTTTTT. It translates to CASRGGTGELFF.

The J gene is TRBJ1-3, the V gene TRBV9; TRBD1 aligns across 8 bases. The CDR3 loop spans 15 amino acids. The germline V gene has CDR1 SGDLS and CDR2 YYNGEE. V gave up 2 bases and J gave up 3 bases; unmatched junction bases: 4. This CDR3 is CASSVQGAVGNTIYF. CDR3 DNA: TGTGCCAGCAGCGTCCAGGGGGCGGTTGGAAACACCATATATTTT.

This chain joins TRBV28 and TRBJ1-5, with a possible D match to TRBD1 (5 bases). The CDR3 contains 16 residues. The ends were cut back, 5 bases at V and 7 bases at J, with 21 bases in the middle. Germline CDR1 and CDR2: MDHEN and SYDVKM. The CDR3 bases are TGTGCCAGCAGTCTCCGATATTCCCATCGGGGGCAGCCCCAGCATTTT. Amino acids: CASSLRYSHRGQPQHF. Full variable domain (outside the CDR3, taken from reference TRBV28 and TRBJ1-5): DVKVTQSSRYLVKRTGEKVFLECVQDMDHENMFWYRQDPGLGLRLIYFSYDVKMKEKGDIPEGYSVSREKKERFSLILESASTNQTSMYLCASSLRYSHRGQPQHFGDGTRLSIL.

This clone was seen once. The rearrangement joins TRBV27 to TRBJ2-2; possible D gene TRBD1, 6 bases. The germline V gene encodes CDR1 MNHEY and CDR2 SMNVEV (reference sequence). V was cut by 8 bases and J by 5 bases, with 6 bases left in between. CDR3 length: 11 residues. CDR3 protein: CASQGTGELFF. The CDR3, as DNA: TGTGCCAGCCAGGGGACCGGGGAGCTGTTTTTT.